The 5 T cell receptor beta chains below all came from one sample that was sequenced in a study of blood T cell repertoires in COVID-19. The protocol was immunoSEQ multiplex PCR, while the TCRdb copy is restricted to in-frame clones and leaves out a portion. The table has over 110,000 clones, just under 80% seen once. Sequencing used peripheral blood. The origin of the receptors is a woman aged 60-75 years with acute or convalescent COVID-19.

The genes are TRBV4-1 and TRBJ1-5; D is unresolved. Per the germline V gene, CDR1 is MGHRA and CDR2 is YSYEKL. The CDR3 loop spans 15 amino acids. The V end was cut by 0 bases, the J end by 9 bases, with 15 bases between. The CDR3 bases are TGCGCCAGCAGCCAAGAGGGCCAGGCCTTATGGCCCCAGCATTTT. Translated, it gives CASSQEGQALWPQHF.

The chain employs TRBV7-9 and TRBJ1-1; D gene uncertain. Germline CDR1 is SEHNR and CDR2 is FQNEAQ (reference sequence). The CDR3 extends over 12 amino acids. Deletions cut 5 bases from V and 9 bases from J, with 13 bases between. CDR3 loop: CASSGTELKAFF. CDR3 DNA: TGTGCCAGCAGCGGTACAGAGCTAAAAGCTTTCTTT.

This rearrangement joins TRBV14 to TRBJ2-7; 8 nucleotides line up with TRBD1. V was pared by 4 bases and J by 7 bases, with 12 bases of the junction left unmatched. CDR3 length: 15 residues. Germline CDR1 SGHDN, CDR2 FVKESK. CDR3 sequence (DNA): TGTGCCAGCAGCCGCAGGAGGACAGGGTCGGGGGAGCAGTACTTC. Amino acids: CASSRRRTGSGEQYF.

This chain links TRBV4-1 with TRBJ2-4; D is possibly TRBD2 (6 bases). The germline V gene has CDR1 MGHRA and CDR2 YSYEKL. The CDR3 covers 14 residues. V lost 1 base, J lost 8 bases, and 12 bases lay in between. CDR3 sequence: CASSQGLTGDIQYF. The CDR3 coding sequence is TGCGCCAGCAGCCAAGGTCTTACGGGAGACATTCAGTACTTC.

The chain has TRBV27 and TRBJ2-7; 8 bases agree with TRBD2. The CDR3 has 15 amino acids. The ends lost 1 base at V and 2 bases at J; junction bases unmatched: 4. Germline V gene data show CDR1 as MNHEY and CDR2 as SMNVEV (reference sequence). CDR3 coding DNA: TGTGCCAGCAGTTTATGGGGGACTAGACCCTACGAGCAGTACTTC. This sequence encodes CASSLWGTRPYEQYF.